Listed below are T cell receptor beta chains from one sample, sequenced in a study of cytomegalovirus exposure and HLA in healthy donors. Measured with immunoSEQ multiplex PCR; TCRdb has only the in-frame clones, and not every one. The table lists under 200,000 clones, approximately 80% of them singletons, with around an eighth in the top ten. Sequencing was carried out using PBMCs. The source is a woman aged 25 to 39 in good health and CMV-seropositive. Each CDR3 is given with its conserved first and last residue. D genes are given only for firm matches. Only some rows state a clone size, as once, few, many or a class for expanded clones.

.	TRBV19	.	TRBJ2-3	TGTGCCAGTAGTATCGTTGCAGATACGCAGTATTTT	CASSIVADTQYF
.	TRBV2	.	TRBJ1-1	TGTGCCAGCACCTTTAACCGGGGGGAGGGAAACACTGAAGCTTTCTTT	CASTFNRGEGNTEAFF
.	TRBV6-1	TRBD1	TRBJ1-1	TGTGCCAGCCGAACAGGGGGGGGTACTGAAGCTTTCTTT	CASRTGGGTEAFF
.	TRBV5-4	TRBD1	TRBJ1-1	TGTGCCAGCAGCGTGGGACAGGGTGACACTGAAGCTTTCTTT	CASSVGQGDTEAFF
.	TRBV5-1	.	TRBJ1-6	TGCGCCAGCCGCACTCCTACGGGAGGGCTCGATTCACCCCTCCACTTT	CASRTPTGGLDSPLHF
.	TRBV9	TRBD2	TRBJ2-3	TGTGCCAGCAGCCTCGGGACTAGGTCTCCAGATACGCAGTATTTT	CASSLGTRSPDTQYF
.	TRBV13	.	TRBJ2-7	TGTGCCAGCAGCCCAGGACTGTCCTACGAGCAGTACTTC	CASSPGLSYEQYF
.	TRBV5-5	TRBD1	TRBJ2-7	TGTGCCAGCAGCTTGGCGACAGACAGGGACTACGAGCAGTACTTC	CASSLATDRDYEQYF
.	TRBV2	TRBD1	TRBJ1-3	TGTGCCAGCAGTCGGCCGGGACAGGGGGCTGGAAACACCATATATTTT	CASSRPGQGAGNTIYF
.	TRBV5-1	.	TRBJ2-6	TGCGCCAGCAGCTTGGATGCTAGAGGGGCCAACGTCCTGACTTTC	CASSLDARGANVLTF
.	TRBV30	.	TRBJ1-6	TGTGCCTGGAGCTGGGGGAGGCCCAAATCACCCCTCCACTTT	CAWSWGRPKSPLHF
.	TRBV4-1	.	TRBJ2-4	TGCGCCAGCAGCCACAAAGGGGGGGACCTGAAAAACATTCAGTACTTC	CASSHKGGDLKNIQYF
once	TRBV5-1	TRBD2	TRBJ2-1	TGCGCCAGCAGCTTGTTCGGCAGCGGGGGGGCCTGGGAGCAGTTCTTC	CASSLFGSGGAWEQFF
.	TRBV28	.	TRBJ2-5	TGTGCCAGCAGTTTGCCCCGCAGGCGGGGACGTAAAGAGACCCAGTACTTC	CASSLPRRRGRKETQYF
.	TRBV28	TRBD2	TRBJ2-1	TGTGCCAGCAGCGTAGCGGGGGGGGCCTACAATGAGCAGTTCTTC	CASSVAGGAYNEQFF
.	TRBV5-5	TRBD1	TRBJ1-1	TGTGCCAGCTCCGCGACAGGGGGGAACACTGAAGCTTTCTTT	CASSATGGNTEAFF
once	TRBV28	.	TRBJ2-3	TGTGCCAGCAGACTAACGCGAACAGGGAGTATGGCAGATACGCAGTATTTT	CASRLTRTGSMADTQYF
.	TRBV9	.	TRBJ1-5	TGTGCCAGCAGCGCCGGTGCAGGGGATGTTCAGCCCCAGCATTTT	CASSAGAGDVQPQHF
.	TRBV28	.	TRBJ1-1	TGTGCCAGCAATGGCCCGGGGAACACTGAAGCTTTCTTT	CASNGPGNTEAFF
few	TRBV9	TRBD2	TRBJ2-3	TGTGCCAGCAACAAGCGGGGGGGCACAGATACGCAGTATTTT	CASNKRGGTDTQYF
.	TRBV29-1	TRBD1	TRBJ1-2	TGCAGCGTACGACAGGGGGATGGCTACACCTTC	CSVRQGDGYTF
.	TRBV29-1	TRBD1	TRBJ2-2	TGCAGCGTGGGGGACAGGGAAGACACCGGGGAGCTGTTTTTT	CSVGDREDTGELFF
.	TRBV6-5	.	TRBJ1-2	TGTGCCAGCAGTTACGGCGGGGGCGACGGTGGCTACACCTTC	CASSYGGGDGGYTF
.	TRBV6-4	TRBD2	TRBJ2-3	TGTGCCAGCAGTGCAGCGGGGGGTAGCACAGATACGCAGTATTTT	CASSAAGGSTDTQYF
.	TRBV30	.	TRBJ1-2	TGTGCCTGGAGTTTGACAGGAAGGGGGAAGGATGGCTACACCTTC	CAWSLTGRGKDGYTF
.	TRBV30	.	TRBJ1-6	TGTGCCGGATCGCAGGACAGACCCAGTTCACCCCTCCACTTT	CAGSQDRPSSPLHF
.	TRBV7-2	.	TRBJ2-3	TGTGCCAGCAGCTTAGACGGGGGCACAGATACGCAGTATTTT	CASSLDGGTDTQYF
.	TRBV28	.	TRBJ1-2	TGTGCCAGCAGCATCGGGACTCCTCGAGCTGGGTATGGCTACACCTTC	CASSIGTPRAGYGYTF
once	TRBV19	TRBD2	TRBJ2-1	TGTGCCAGTAGTCAGCCGCTAGCGGGGGGGTTAAATGAGCAGTTCTTC	CASSQPLAGGLNEQFF
few	TRBV27	TRBD2	TRBJ2-2	TGTGCCAGCAGACGGGGGGGCACCACCGGGGAGCTGTTTTTT	CASRRGGTTGELFF
few	TRBV6-5	TRBD2	TRBJ2-3	TGTGCCAGCAGTTATAGCCCTAGCGGGGGGCCAGATACGCAGTATTTT	CASSYSPSGGPDTQYF
.	TRBV7-9	TRBD1	TRBJ1-1	TGTTCCAGCAGCTACGGACAGGGAGGAAATACTGAAGCTTTCTTT	CSSSYGQGGNTEAFF
.	TRBV11-3	TRBD2	TRBJ2-2	TGTGCCAGCAGCCTTGGACTAGCGGGAACCCCCGGGGAGCTGTTTTTT	CASSLGLAGTPGELFF
.	TRBV4-1	.	TRBJ2-5	TGCGCCAGCAGCCGAACTAGCACCAGGGAAGAGACCCAGTACTTC	CASSRTSTREETQYF
.	TRBV10-3	.	TRBJ2-2	TGTGCCATCAGTGGGTCCCTCTTGAGAACCGGGGAGCTGTTTTTT	CAISGSLLRTGELFF
.	TRBV12-5	.	TRBJ2-7	TGTGCTAGTGGTCCCCCTTACCGGGACAACCGCTACGAGCAGTACTTC	CASGPPYRDNRYEQYF
.	TRBV19	.	TRBJ2-7	TGTGCCAGTAGCTTCAACCAGGCGTACGAGCAGTACTTC	CASSFNQAYEQYF
.	TRBV10-3	.	TRBJ2-7	TGTGCCATCTCGGCGGGCTCCTACGAGCAGTACTTC	CAISAGSYEQYF
.	TRBV19	.	TRBJ1-5	TGTGCCAGTAACGTGGGGCGCGGGGGTTATCAGCCCCAGCATTTT	CASNVGRGGYQPQHF
few	TRBV6-1	.	TRBJ2-2	TGTGCCAGCAGTGAGGAGGCGGCGGGCACCGGGGAGCTGTTTTTT	CASSEEAAGTGELFF
.	TRBV6-1	TRBD1	TRBJ1-4	TGTGCCAGCAGTGAACAGGGGGCAACTAATGAAAAACTGTTTTTT	CASSEQGATNEKLFF
.	TRBV10-3	TRBD1	TRBJ2-7	TGTGCCATCAGTGGACAGGGGACCTACGAGCAGTACTTC	CAISGQGTYEQYF
once	TRBV7-9	TRBD1	TRBJ1-2	TGTGCCAGCAGCCCAGGACAGGGGAAGGGCTACACCTTC	CASSPGQGKGYTF
.	TRBV4-1	.	TRBJ2-7	TGCGCCAGCAGCCCGGAAGAGGGGGGGCCTTGGGAGCAGTACTTC	CASSPEEGGPWEQYF
.	TRBV19	.	TRBJ1-6	TGTGCCAGTCTCGGCGGTAGAAATTCACCCCTCCACTTT	CASLGGRNSPLHF
.	TRBV4-3	.	TRBJ2-1	TGCGCCAGCAGCCAAGTACGAATCGTCCCTAGCGTCACCTACAATGAGCAGTTCTTC	CASSQVRIVPSVTYNEQFF
.	TRBV6-6	.	TRBJ2-1	TGTGCCAGCAGTTACGGGGTAGCGGCAGACAATGAGCAGTTCTTC	CASSYGVAADNEQFF
.	TRBV11-3	.	TRBJ1-1	TGTGCCAGCAGCTTTCCGATACGGAGGGACGGGGGCACTGAAGCTTTCTTT	CASSFPIRRDGGTEAFF
.	TRBV7-9	TRBD1	TRBJ1-3	TGTGCCAGCAGCCCCCGGGACAGGGTATATGGAAACACCATATATTTT	CASSPRDRVYGNTIYF
few	TRBV15	TRBD1	TRBJ2-7	TGTGCCACCAGCAGGGGGACAGGGATAGGTGAGCAGTACTTC	CATSRGTGIGEQYF
few	TRBV10-3	.	TRBJ2-7	TGTGCCATCAGTGAGTTACCGGGCGGGACCTACGAGCAGTACTTC	CAISELPGGTYEQYF
.	TRBV28	TRBD2	TRBJ2-1	TGTGCCAGCGCCACTCTAGCGGGAGTCTTTAATGAGCAGTTCTTC	CASATLAGVFNEQFF
few	TRBV19	TRBD2	TRBJ2-5	TGTGCCAGTAGTATGAGGGTGACTAGCGGGAGGAGGGGAGAGACCCAGTACTTC	CASSMRVTSGRRGETQYF